One sample yielded the 9 T cell receptor beta chains listed below, sequenced in a study of T-cell reconstitution after alpha-beta-depleted transplantation in children. The library targeted TCRbeta and was prepared with unique molecular identifiers. TCRdb called the PCR reads again in MiXCR, with one record for every CDR3 protein. The data contain more than 500,000 distinct CDR3 sequences, over 10% of them seen just once; the ten biggest clones take up 14%. The sample here was PBMCs, mostly from graft donor cells, taken 180 days after TCRalphabeta/CD19-depleted stem cell transplant. The receptor set was obtained from a female patient between 2 and 15 years old who had a stem cell transplant for aplastic anemia, so the T cells may come from the graft donor.

In its sample, this clonotype was seen a few times. The gene calls are TRBV5-1 and TRBJ2-1; TRBD1 might be the D (6 bases). Germline CDR1 reads SGHRS; CDR2 reads YFSETQ. The ends were cut back, 0 bases at V and 4 bases at J, with 17 bases in the middle. The CDR3 loop spans 17 amino acids. DNA of the CDR3: TGCGCCAGCAGCTTGGATGGACAGAAGCGCTCTTACAATGAGCAGTTCTTC. Amino acids: CASSLDGQKRSYNEQFF.

The rearrangement uses TRBV6-1 and TRBJ2-3; D may correspond to TRBD1 or TRBD2 (6 bases each). The CDR3 contains 15 residues. The V end was cut by 7 bases, the J end by 5 bases, with 19 bases between. Germline V gene sequence: CDR1 MNHNS, CDR2 SASEGT. In DNA form, the CDR3 reads TGTGCCAGCAAAACGGGGGCCAACAGAATAGATACGCAGTATTTT. It yields the protein CASKTGANRIDTQYF.

This clonotype was observed a few times. CDR3 in DNA: TGTGCCAGCAGTGTGGTACAGGGAGCATTGGAGCAGTTCTTC. Protein: CASSVVQGALEQFF. The rearrangement links TRBV27 to TRBJ2-1, with D perhaps matching TRBD1 (6 bases). CDR3 length: 14 residues. The germline V and J ends were trimmed by 5 bases and 10 bases, with 18 bases remaining between them. The V gene's germline CDR1 is MNHEY and CDR2 SMNVEV (reference sequence).

This clonotype was seen a handful of times. This chain connects TRBV7-2 to TRBJ1-2; D might be TRBD1 (6 bases). CDR1 and CDR2 (germline): SGHTA, FQGNSA. The CDR3 sequence is 14 residues long. With 4 bases removed from V and 7 bases from J, the gap between germline ends came to 16 bases. The CDR3 DNA follows: TGTGCCAGCAGCTCGATCAGGGGAGGGTGTGGCTACACCTTC. Its translation is CASSSIRGGCGYTF.

A remark on this clonotype: A single base separates this from a much larger clone, so it may be a read error. The missing conserved phenylalanine or tryptophan at the end of this CDR3 makes a read error likely. This sequence joins TRBV10-3 and TRBJ2-1; no clear D gene. Germline V gene lookup returns CDR1 ENHRY and CDR2 SYGVKD. The CDR3 runs to 12 residues. V gave up 11 bases and J gave up 5 bases, with 13 bases separating them. The CDR3 loop reads CAVLWNDNEQFI. The CDR3 DNA reads TGTGCCGTCCTATGGAACGACAATGAGCAGTTCATC.

J is TRBJ2-3 and V is TRBV6-1; 10 bases agree with TRBD2. Germline V gene data show CDR1 as MNHNS and CDR2 as SASEGT. J lost 2 bases, V lost 6 bases, and 11 bases had no gene match. This CDR3 comprises 17 residues. This CDR3 reads CASRVYTGTSATDTQYF. The CDR3 nucleotides are TGTGCCAGCAGGGTCTATACCGGGACTAGCGCCACAGATACGCAGTATTTT.

The table lists this clonotype with a few counts. The gene calls are TRBV18 and TRBJ1-1; D possibly corresponds to TRBD1 (5 bases). V was clipped by 6 bases and J by 5 bases, with 22 bases between them. This CDR3 region has 16 residues. Looked up from germline, CDR1 is KGHSH and CDR2 is LQKENI. In DNA, the CDR3 is TGTGCCAGCTCGCCTGGTTCGTCAGGGTTGAGTACTGAAGCTTTCTTT. Its translation: CASSPGSSGLSTEAFF.

This chain uses TRBV5-1 with TRBJ2-2; possibly TRBD1 for D (6 bases). CDR3 size: 15 residues. In germline, CDR1 is SGHRS, CDR2 YFSETQ. Trimming removed 2 bases at V and 4 bases at J, with 12 bases between. This chain's CDR3 is CASSFHRAATGELFF. CDR3 DNA sequence: TGCGCCAGCAGCTTCCACAGGGCGGCCACCGGGGAGCTGTTTTTT.

The chain is built from TRBV7-9 and TRBJ1-5; D is unresolved. This CDR3 spans 14 amino acids. From germline, CDR1 is SEHNR and CDR2 FQNEAQ (reference sequence). V lost 5 bases and J lost 0, with 8 bases in between. The CDR3 nucleotides are TGTGCCAGCAGCCGTGTGGTTAGCAATCAGCCCCAGCATTTT. This translates into CASSRVVSNQPQHF.